Listed below are T cell receptor beta chains from one sample, sequenced in a study of T-cell reconstitution after alpha-beta-depleted transplantation in children. TCRdb analysed the PCR reads with MiXCR anew, one entry per CDR3 protein. The data show about 270,000 distinct CDR3 sequences, more than 9% seen once. The input for sequencing was PBMCs from the stem cell graft donor, taken from the stem cell graft. The origin of the receptors is a human donor who donated a stem cell graft to a child with SCID. Both conserved end residues are part of each CDR3. A D gene is named only where the DNA matches it firmly. The size entry is marked missing in some rows and otherwise reads once, few, many or a size class.

D gene,V gene,J gene,clone size,CDR3 protein,CDR3 DNA
-,TRBV3-1,TRBJ1-1,-,CASSQKGGITEAFF,TGTGCCAGCAGCCAAAAGGGAGGGATCACTGAAGCTTTCTTT
TRBD1,TRBV7-3,TRBJ2-3,few,CASSFSGQGGGDTQYF,TGTGCCAGCAGCTTTTCGGGACAGGGTGGTGGAGATACGCAGTATTTT
-,TRBV5-1,TRBJ2-3,-,CASSNDRLAQYF,TGCGCCAGCAGCAACGACAGGTTAGCGCAGTATTTT
-,TRBV12-3/TRBV12-4,TRBJ2-3,-,CASSSETDTQYF,TGTGCCAGCAGTTCAGAAACAGATACGCAGTATTTT
TRBD1,TRBV5-1,TRBJ2-1,many,CASSLAAGGENEQFF,TGCGCCAGCAGCTTGGCGGCAGGGGGCGAAAATGAGCAGTTCTTC
-,TRBV3-1,TRBJ2-1,-,CASSQDWRSGGSYNEQFF,TGTGCCAGCAGCCAAGATTGGAGGTCCGGGGGCTCCTACAATGAGCAGTTCTTC
-,TRBV6-2/TRBV6-3,TRBJ2-7,-,CASSYSNVLEQYF,TGTGCCAGCAGTTACTCGAATGTACTCGAGCAGTACTTC
-,TRBV10-3,TRBJ1-2,few,CAIGEEGGYTF,TGTGCCATCGGGGAGGAAGGCGGCTACACCTTC
-,TRBV6-2/TRBV6-3,TRBJ2-2,once,CASSLLRDAWELFF,TGTGCCAGCAGCCTCCTGCGGGACGCCTGGGAGCTGTTTTTT
-,TRBV12-3/TRBV12-4,TRBJ2-2,-,CASSPTWLPSTGELFF,TGTGCCAGCAGTCCTACGTGGCTACCGAGCACCGGGGAGCTGTTTTTT
TRBD2,TRBV20-1,TRBJ2-5,few,CSAPGTSGGREETQYF,TGCAGTGCTCCAGGGACTAGCGGGGGGCGGGAAGAGACCCAGTACTTC
TRBD2,TRBV5-1,TRBJ2-1,few,CASSLDWTRPYNEQFF,TGCGCCAGCAGCTTAGATTGGACTAGGCCCTACAATGAGCAGTTCTTC
-,TRBV20-1,TRBJ2-7,few,CSARDDGYEQYF,TGCAGTGCTAGGGACGACGGGTACGAGCAGTACTTC
-,TRBV5-6,TRBJ1-2,many,CASSLGGQNYGYTF,TGTGCCAGCAGCTTGGGGGGACAAAACTATGGCTACACCTTC
-,TRBV27,TRBJ1-4,few,CASSTYPGTTNEKLFF,TGTGCCAGCAGTACATATCCGGGGACAACTAATGAAAAACTGTTTTTT
-,TRBV15,TRBJ2-7,few,CATSREGRNSYEQYF,TGTGCCACCAGCAGGGAGGGGCGGAACTCCTACGAGCAGTACTTC
TRBD1,TRBV11-2,TRBJ2-7,few,CASSLSPGQGVEQYF,TGTGCCAGCAGCTTATCCCCGGGACAGGGGGTCGAGCAGTACTTC
-,TRBV12-3/TRBV12-4,TRBJ1-1,many,CASSPTGNEAFF,TGTGCCAGCAGTCCTACAGGGAACGAAGCTTTCTTT
TRBD1,TRBV20-1,TRBJ1-2,many,CSARGTGWNYGYTF,TGCAGTGCTAGAGGGACAGGGTGGAACTATGGCTACACCTTC
-,TRBV6-5,TRBJ2-7,few,CASSPGVAGRYEQYF,TGTGCCAGCAGCCCCGGGGTGGCGGGGAGGTACGAGCAGTACTTC
TRBD1,TRBV11-1,TRBJ2-7,-,CASSYPGQGARMSYEQYF,TGTGCCAGCAGCTACCCGGGACAGGGGGCCAGAATGAGCTACGAGCAGTACTTC
TRBD2,TRBV5-1,TRBJ2-1,-,CASSPPRTSTFYEQFF,TGCGCCAGCAGCCCCCCTAGGACTAGCACTTTTTATGAGCAGTTCTTC